This T cell receptor beta chain emerged from a study of T cell responses to AZD1222 COVID-19 vaccine. Study results and caveats: Reportedly, nearly half of unique spike TCRs recognized epitopes outside B.1.351/B.1.1.7 mutations.

Measured with immunoSEQ multiplex PCR; TCRdb has only the in-frame clones, and not every one. The table has roughly 150,000 clones, around nine tenths seen once. CDR1 is MDHEN and CDR2 is SYDVKM in the germline V gene. V shed 4 bases, J shed 6 bases, and the junction held 11 bases outside the gene matches. This CDR3 is 16 amino acids long. Comments on this clone: Its antigen is still unknown.

The material was peripheral blood, obtained on day 0 of AZD1222 vaccination. This receptor was obtained from an adult in good health. V gene TRBV28 combines with J gene TRBJ1-5; 8 bases are shared with TRBD1. CDR3 bases: TGTGCCAGCAGTTGGACAGGGAGGATCGGTGGTCAGCCCCAGCATTTT. Its translation is CASSWTGRIGGQPQHF.